The 5 T cell receptor beta chains given below trace back to one sample, sequenced in a study of OX40 agonist ivuxolimab in advanced cancers. Only in-frame clones appear in the TCRdb table, and some are missing; sequencing was by immunoSEQ multiplex PCR. This sample carries about 38,000 clones, nearly 90% of them seen once, and the ten largest clones take less than 55%. The starting material was CD4+ or CD8+ T cells sorted from blood, obtained in a trial of the OX40 agonist ivuxolimab. All receptors derive from an adult with an advanced solid tumor such as melanoma, head and neck, liver or kidney cancer.

This chain joins TRBV28 and TRBJ1-1; D gene uncertain. CDR1 is MDHEN, CDR2 SYDVKM, per germline. The CDR3 spans 14 residues. V was shortened by 4 bases and J by 6 bases, with 15 bases between the two germline ends. Here the CDR3 DNA reads TGTGCCAGCAGTTCCATGGACGGGAGGGCTGAAGCTTTCTTT. It specifies CASSSMDGRAEAFF.

CDR3 DNA: TGTGCCAGCAGCTGGGTCGACAGCTACGAGCAGTACTTC. As protein: CASSWVDSYEQYF. This chain links TRBV28 with TRBJ2-7; the D gene is possibly TRBD1 (5 bases). The germline V gene encodes CDR1 MDHEN and CDR2 SYDVKM. Trimming removed 6 bases from V and 3 bases from J, with 12 bases in between. CDR3 length: 13 residues.

This chain links TRBV5-6 with TRBJ2-7; D unclear. Trimming took 1 base from V and 2 from J, leaving 13 bases between them. The CDR3 consists of 15 residues. Germline V CDR1 and CDR2: SGHDT, YYEEEE. The CDR3 here is CASSLRIQVAYEQYF. CDR3 DNA sequence: TGTGCCAGCAGCTTGAGAATCCAGGTAGCCTACGAGCAGTACTTC.

The CDR3 DNA is TGCAGCGTTGAAGAGGGGATGGCCTACGAGCAGTACTTC. Translation: CSVEEGMAYEQYF. V usage is TRBV29-1 and J usage is TRBJ2-7; no firm D call. CDR1 is SQVTM and CDR2 is ANQGSEA in the germline V gene. V gave up 0 bases and J gave up 2 bases, with 8 bases separating them. The CDR3 contains 13 residues.

V gene TRBV29-1 combines with J gene TRBJ2-3, with a tentative D call TRBD1 (6 bases). CDR3 length: 14 amino acids. Germline values: CDR1 SQVTM, CDR2 ANQGSEA. V was trimmed by 3 bases and J by 4 bases, leaving 14 bases between them. This chain's CDR3 is CSVDQGQLPDTQYF. The DNA for the CDR3 is TGCAGCGTTGATCAGGGACAACTCCCAGATACGCAGTATTTT.